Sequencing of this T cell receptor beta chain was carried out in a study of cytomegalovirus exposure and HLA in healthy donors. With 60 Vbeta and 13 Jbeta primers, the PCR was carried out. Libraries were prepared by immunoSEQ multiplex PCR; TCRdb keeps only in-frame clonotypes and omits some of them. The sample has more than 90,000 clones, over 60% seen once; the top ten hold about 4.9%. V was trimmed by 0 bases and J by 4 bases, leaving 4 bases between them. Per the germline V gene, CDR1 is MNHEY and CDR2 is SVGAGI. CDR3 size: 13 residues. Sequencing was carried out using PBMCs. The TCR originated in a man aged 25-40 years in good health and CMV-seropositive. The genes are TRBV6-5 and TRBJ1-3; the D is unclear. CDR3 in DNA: TGTGCCAGCAGTTACTCCACAGGAAACACCATATATTTT. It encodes CASSYSTGNTIYF.